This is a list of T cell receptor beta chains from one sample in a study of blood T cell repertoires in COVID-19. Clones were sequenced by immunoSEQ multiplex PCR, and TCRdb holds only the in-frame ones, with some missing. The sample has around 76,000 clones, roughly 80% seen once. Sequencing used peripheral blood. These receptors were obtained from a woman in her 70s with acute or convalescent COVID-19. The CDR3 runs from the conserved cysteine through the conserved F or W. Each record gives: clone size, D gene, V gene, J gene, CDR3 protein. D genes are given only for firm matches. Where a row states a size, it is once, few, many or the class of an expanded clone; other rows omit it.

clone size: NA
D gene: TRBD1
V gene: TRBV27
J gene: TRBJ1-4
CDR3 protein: CASNTGGKFGEKLFF

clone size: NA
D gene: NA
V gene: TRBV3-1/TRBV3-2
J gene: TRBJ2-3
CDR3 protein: CASSQAQGAQYF

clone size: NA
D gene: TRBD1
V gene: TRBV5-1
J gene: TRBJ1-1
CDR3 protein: CASSGTVTTEAFF

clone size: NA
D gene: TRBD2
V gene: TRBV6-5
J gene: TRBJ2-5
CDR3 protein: CASSPGGQETQYF

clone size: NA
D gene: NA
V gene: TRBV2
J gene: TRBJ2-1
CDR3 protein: CASSDVLAQSSYNEQFF

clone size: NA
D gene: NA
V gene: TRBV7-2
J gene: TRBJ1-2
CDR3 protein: CASSLDTGPYGYTF

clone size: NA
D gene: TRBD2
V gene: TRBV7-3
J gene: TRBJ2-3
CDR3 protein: CASSLHTSGSTDTQYF

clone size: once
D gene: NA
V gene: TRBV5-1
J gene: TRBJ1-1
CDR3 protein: CASSLSMNTEAFF

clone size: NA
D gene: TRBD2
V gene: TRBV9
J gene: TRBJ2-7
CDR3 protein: CASSIGTSGSYEQYF

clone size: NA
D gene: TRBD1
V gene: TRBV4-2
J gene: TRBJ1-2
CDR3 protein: CASSRVQGAYGYTF

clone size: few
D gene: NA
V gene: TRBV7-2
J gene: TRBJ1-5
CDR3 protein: CASSQGRAFNQPQHF

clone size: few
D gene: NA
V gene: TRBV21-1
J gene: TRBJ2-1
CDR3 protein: CASSALTRRPNNEQFF

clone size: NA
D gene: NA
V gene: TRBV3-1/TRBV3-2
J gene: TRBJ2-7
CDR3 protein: CASSQWRIDSYEQYF

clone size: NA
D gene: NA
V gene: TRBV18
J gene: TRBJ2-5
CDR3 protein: CASSPEPGTQYF

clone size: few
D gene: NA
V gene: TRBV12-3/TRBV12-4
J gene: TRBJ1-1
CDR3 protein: CASSFGENTEAFF

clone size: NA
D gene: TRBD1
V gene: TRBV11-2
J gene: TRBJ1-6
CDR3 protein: CASSLTGTALYNSPLHF

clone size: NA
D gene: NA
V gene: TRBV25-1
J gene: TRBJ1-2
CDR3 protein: CASSPQGLNYGYTF

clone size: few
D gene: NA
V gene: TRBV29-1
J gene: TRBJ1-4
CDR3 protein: CSVLSDTTNEKLFF

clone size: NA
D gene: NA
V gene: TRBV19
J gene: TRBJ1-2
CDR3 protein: CASSMEAPFYGYTF

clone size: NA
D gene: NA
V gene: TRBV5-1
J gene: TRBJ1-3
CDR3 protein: CASSLEWSSSGNTIYF

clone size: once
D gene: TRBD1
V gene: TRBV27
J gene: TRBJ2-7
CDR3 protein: CASKTAGTGITEQYF

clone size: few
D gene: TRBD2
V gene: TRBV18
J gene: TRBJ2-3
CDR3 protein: CASSPRTSLVSTDTQYF

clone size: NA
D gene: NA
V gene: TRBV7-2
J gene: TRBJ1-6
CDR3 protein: CASSLQGKPYNSPLHF

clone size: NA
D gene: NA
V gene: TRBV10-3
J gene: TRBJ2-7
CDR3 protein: CAINTDSTYEQYF

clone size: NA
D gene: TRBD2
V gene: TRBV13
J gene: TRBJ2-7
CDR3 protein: CASSLGTSSVYEQYF

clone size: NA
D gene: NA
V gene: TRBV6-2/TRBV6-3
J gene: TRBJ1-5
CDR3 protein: CASSTRQSGDQPQHF

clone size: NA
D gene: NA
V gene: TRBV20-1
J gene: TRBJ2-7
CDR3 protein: CSASPLYEQYF

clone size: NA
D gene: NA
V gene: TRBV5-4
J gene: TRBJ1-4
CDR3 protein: CASGRGSNEKLFF

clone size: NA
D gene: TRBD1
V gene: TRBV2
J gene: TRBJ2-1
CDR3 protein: CASSSRGLGQGLNEQFF

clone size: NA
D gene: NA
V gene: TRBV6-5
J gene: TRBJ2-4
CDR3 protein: CAAVGRVSKNIQYF

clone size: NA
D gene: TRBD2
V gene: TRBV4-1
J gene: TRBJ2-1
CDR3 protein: CASSQTTSGTHNEQFF

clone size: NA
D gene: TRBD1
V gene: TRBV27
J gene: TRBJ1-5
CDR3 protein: CASSSQGAGQPQHF

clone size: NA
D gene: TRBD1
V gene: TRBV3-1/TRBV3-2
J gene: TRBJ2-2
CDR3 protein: CASSPPPGQGPPGELFF

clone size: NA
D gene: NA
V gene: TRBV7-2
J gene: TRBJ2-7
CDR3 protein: CASSSKRTSIEQYF

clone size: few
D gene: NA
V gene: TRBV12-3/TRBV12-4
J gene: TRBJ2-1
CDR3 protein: CASSLYGYNEQFF

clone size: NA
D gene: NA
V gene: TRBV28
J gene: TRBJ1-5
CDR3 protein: CATAVSGQPQHF

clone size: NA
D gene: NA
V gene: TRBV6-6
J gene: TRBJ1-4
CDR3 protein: CASSYSAEKLFF

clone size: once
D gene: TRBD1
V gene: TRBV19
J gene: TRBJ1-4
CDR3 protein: CASSTGTGQGEKLFF

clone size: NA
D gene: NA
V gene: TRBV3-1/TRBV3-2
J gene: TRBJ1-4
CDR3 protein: CASSQDPGNREKLFF

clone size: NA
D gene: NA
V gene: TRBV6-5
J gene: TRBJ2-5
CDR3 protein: CASSYSIQGGETQYF